What follows are 20 T cell receptor beta chains derived from one specimen sequenced in a study of OX40 agonist ivuxolimab in advanced cancers. Only in-frame clones appear in the TCRdb table, and some are missing; sequencing was by immunoSEQ multiplex PCR. Of fewer than 45,000 clones in the sample, more than 70% are singletons; the top ten hold around 16%. Source: CD4+ or CD8+ T cells sorted from blood, taken in a trial of the OX40 agonist ivuxolimab. These TCRs come from an adult with an advanced solid tumor such as melanoma, head and neck, liver or kidney cancer.

V and J are TRBV11-2 and TRBJ2-7; TRBD2 matches at 12 bases. CDR1 SGHAT and CDR2 FQNNGV come from the germline V gene. CDR3 length: 15 amino acids. V shed 2 bases and J 2 bases; nucleotides not matched to a gene: 1. CDR3 bases: TGTGCCAGCAGCTTACGGACTAGCGGGACCTACGAGCAGTACTTC. It encodes CASSLRTSGTYEQYF.

The chain recombines TRBV2 with TRBJ2-6; D is unresolved. Deletions cut 2 bases from V and 1 base from J, with 6 bases between. Per germline, CDR1 SNHLY and CDR2 FYNNEI. This CDR3 region has 15 residues. For the CDR3, the DNA is TGTGCCAGCAGTGAACAAGAGTCTGGGGCCAACGTCCTGACTTTC. Residues: CASSEQESGANVLTF.

V usage is TRBV4-1 and J usage is TRBJ2-3, with D tentatively TRBD1 (5 bases). V lost 6 bases to trimming and J lost 7 bases, with 11 bases between them. The CDR3 extends over 12 amino acids. Germline loops: CDR1 MGHRA, CDR2 YSYEKL. CDR3 coding DNA: TGCGCCAGCAGTCGTGGGGCTTATACGCAGTATTTT. Translating gives CASSRGAYTQYF.

The CDR3 sequence is CASSDGYNEQFF. CDR3 bases: TGCGCCAGCAGCGACGGGTACAATGAGCAGTTCTTC. The chain uses TRBV5-1 and TRBJ2-1; D uncertain. V was cut by 4 bases and J by 4 bases, with 6 bases left in between. The CDR3 is 12 residues long. Per the germline V gene, CDR1 is SGHRS and CDR2 is YFSETQ.

The chain recombines TRBV7-8 with TRBJ2-1; TRBD2 matches 16 bases. Trimming removed 4 bases from V and 10 bases from J; junction bases left unmatched: 7. Germline V gives CDR1 SGHVS, CDR2 FQNEAQ. There are 16 residues in the CDR3. The CDR3 coding sequence is TGTGCCAGCAGCTATGGGACTAGCGGGGGGGCCCTGGAGCAGTTCTTC. This codes for CASSYGTSGGALEQFF.

V and J are TRBV7-9 and TRBJ2-3; possible D gene TRBD2, 6 bases. Trimming stripped 5 bases from V and 5 bases from J, with 11 bases between. Germline V gene sequence: CDR1 SEHNR, CDR2 FQNEAQ (reference sequence). CDR3 length equals 13 residues. CDR3 coding DNA: TGTGCCAGCAGCGCCATGCGGGGAGATACGCAGTATTTT. This encodes CASSAMRGDTQYF.

V usage is TRBV14 and J usage is TRBJ2-3, with 9 bases lining up with TRBD2. Germline trimming cut 4 bases from V and 6 bases from J; bases unmatched to any gene: 11. The CDR3 has 16 amino acids. The germline CDR1 and CDR2 sequences are SGHDN and FVKESK. DNA of the CDR3: TGTGCCAGCAGCCCGGCGGGGCGGGAGGGCCGCGATACGCAGTATTTT. Its translation is CASSPAGREGRDTQYF.

The genes are TRBV7-8 and TRBJ1-5, with D perhaps matching TRBD1 (6 bases). Trimming removed 2 bases from V and 3 bases from J, with 11 bases in between. CDR1 is SGHVS, CDR2 FQNEAQ, per germline. This CDR3 is built from 15 residues. CDR3 DNA sequence: TGTGCCAGCAGCTTACAACAGGGTCTCAATCAGCCCCAGCATTTT. It codes for CASSLQQGLNQPQHF.

V and J are TRBV2 and TRBJ2-1; 15 bases map to TRBD2. V lost 5 bases and J lost 3; bases outside the gene matches: 2. Germline V gives CDR1 SNHLY, CDR2 FYNNEI. This CDR3 has 16 amino acids. CDR3 region: CASSRTSGRVYNEQFF. CDR3 DNA: TGTGCCAGCAGTCGGACTAGCGGGAGGGTCTACAATGAGCAGTTCTTC.

The rearrangement uses TRBV7-6 and TRBJ2-3; D not resolved. The germline gives CDR1 SGHVS, CDR2 FNYEAQ. The CDR3 has 16 amino acids. V lost 5 bases and J lost 0, with 15 bases in between. The CDR3 DNA is TGTGCCAGCAGCCTAAGGTGGCCCCAGAGCACAGATACGCAGTATTTT. Protein product: CASSLRWPQSTDTQYF.

CDR3 nucleotide sequence: TGCGCCAGCAGCTCAAATCAGCTCCTGGGCTACACCTTC. Its translation: CASSSNQLLGYTF. The V and J genes are TRBV5-1 and TRBJ1-2; no clear D gene. Germline V lookup: CDR1 SGHRS, CDR2 YFSETQ. V was trimmed by 3 bases and J by 8 bases, leaving 14 bases between them. The CDR3 sequence is 13 residues long.

CDR3 sequence reads: CARLQDTGELFF. The CDR3 bases are TGTGCCAGGTTACAGGACACCGGGGAGCTGTTTTTT. The rearrangement links TRBV7-9 to TRBJ2-2; D is possibly TRBD1 (5 bases). The CDR3 consists of 12 residues. V was shortened by 9 bases and J by 3 bases, with 8 bases between the two germline ends. The V gene's germline CDR1 is SEHNR and CDR2 FQNEAQ (reference sequence).

The CDR3 sequence: CASSMEGWTQYF. CDR3 nucleotide sequence: TGTGCCAGTAGTATGGAGGGCTGGACCCAGTACTTC. This rearrangement joins TRBV19 to TRBJ2-5, with a possible D match to TRBD2 (6 bases). Looked up from germline, CDR1 is LNHDA and CDR2 is SQIVND (reference sequence). The ends were cut back, 3 bases at V and 7 bases at J, with 9 bases in the middle. This CDR3 is 12 amino acids long.

The chain joins TRBV11-2 to TRBJ2-2; D not certain. The length of the CDR3 is 17 residues. Deletions cut 5 bases from V and 3 bases from J, with 19 bases between. The germline CDR1 and CDR2 sequences are SGHAT and FQNNGV. The CDR3 sequence: CASSPPAWAEHTGELFF. Written as DNA, the CDR3 is TGTGCCAGCAGCCCCCCGGCCTGGGCAGAGCACACCGGGGAGCTGTTTTTT.

The chain uses TRBV5-1 and TRBJ2-5, with 7 bases matching TRBD1. This CDR3 comprises 16 residues. After removal of 2 bases from V and 3 bases from J, the junction contained 10 bases not matched to a gene. Germline values: CDR1 SGHRS, CDR2 YFSETQ. CDR3 region: CASSLEGQRTEETQYF. As DNA, the CDR3 is TGCGCCAGCAGCTTAGAGGGACAGCGTACAGAAGAGACCCAGTACTTC.

V usage is TRBV27 and J usage is TRBJ2-7; perhaps TRBD1 as D (5 bases). V dropped 3 bases and J dropped 1 base, with 10 bases sitting between them. The germline V gene encodes CDR1 MNHEY and CDR2 SMNVEV (reference sequence). The CDR3 spans 14 residues. The CDR3 here is CASSFFAGSYEQYF. The CDR3 DNA reads TGTGCCAGCAGTTTTTTCGCAGGGTCCTACGAGCAGTACTTC.

The chain joins TRBV12-5 to TRBJ2-7, with D perhaps TRBD1 (5 bases). Germline CDR1 is LGHNT and CDR2 is FRNRAP. Between the trimmed V and J ends, which lost 7 bases and 2 bases, there was a span of 9 bases. The CDR3 runs to 12 residues. In DNA, the CDR3 is TGTGCTAGTGAAGGCAGGGCCTACGAGCAGTACTTC. Protein sequence: CASEGRAYEQYF.

The chain recombines TRBV6-1 with TRBJ2-7; tentatively, D is TRBD2 (6 bases). From germline, CDR1 is MNHNS and CDR2 SASEGT. The length of the CDR3 is 16 residues. Trimming pared 3 bases from V and 2 bases from J, leaving 17 bases between. The CDR3 sequence: CASSEGIGAGPYEQYF. The CDR3 DNA reads as TGTGCCAGCAGTGAGGGTATAGGGGCGGGACCCTACGAGCAGTACTTC.

This sequence joins TRBV23-1 and TRBJ1-2; no firm D call. TRBV23-1 is reported as an ORF; its role is uncertain. Trimming stripped 0 bases from V and 2 bases from J, with 19 bases between. The length of the CDR3 is 18 residues. The CDR3 sequence: CASSQSSSAHPVNYGYTF. The CDR3 DNA follows: TGCGCCAGCAGTCAATCGAGCAGTGCCCACCCCGTAAACTATGGCTACACCTTC.

The chain has TRBV10-3 and TRBJ2-1; TRBD1 matches 9 bases. This CDR3 spans 20 amino acids. V lost 3 bases, J lost 9 bases, and 24 bases stayed unmatched. CDR1 ENHRY and CDR2 SYGVKD come from the germline V gene. CDR3 coding DNA: TGTGCCATCAGTGAAGGAAGTTGGACAGGGGCCGCCAGGGAGTTAGGTGAGCAGTTCTTC. This sequence encodes CAISEGSWTGAARELGEQFF.